This T cell receptor beta chain comes out of a study of radiation and T cells in renal cell carcinoma. As for the study in general: Nephrectomy followed 15 Gy stereotactic body radiation by 4 weeks. Study-level findings and limits: From baseline, blood top tumor clonotypes peaked at 2 weeks post-radiation.

This sample's time point: baseline pretreatment blood. Described treatment: 15 Gy SBRT to primary tumor, nephrectomy 4 weeks later. The ends were cut back, 3 bases at V and 12 bases at J, with 23 bases in the middle. The length of the CDR3 is 15 residues. CDR1 and CDR2 (germline): MDHEN, SYDVKM. As for this clone: Its antigen is unknown.

Only in-frame clones appear in the TCRdb table, and some are missing; sequencing was by immunoSEQ multiplex PCR. This table has approximately 140,000 clones, around 90% appearing once. The material was blood, obtained from a patient whose treatment included radiotherapy and nephrectomy. This TCR was sampled from a woman in her 70s with renal cell carcinoma. This chain uses TRBV28 with TRBJ1-1, with D possibly TRBD1 on 6 matching bases. CDR3 loop: CASSFGGDISPVTFF. DNA of the CDR3: TGTGCCAGCAGTTTCGGGGGCGACATTTCCCCGGTGACTTTCTTT.